This is a list of T cell receptor beta chains from one sample in a study of regulatory T cells in long-lasting Graves disease. TCRdb ran MiXCR on the multiplex PCR reads and lists one entry per CDR3 protein. The table has fewer than 550,000 distinct CDR3 sequences, around 17% seen once; the top ten hold under 30%. The data also belong to a second study, concerning T cells in Graves' hyperthyroidism and ophthalmopathy.

The specimen was peripheral blood mononuclear cells (PBMCs), collected at new diagnosis, from a patient treated with antithyroid drugs. The receptors here all came from a woman aged 18-35 years with Graves disease. CDR3s include the opening cysteine and the closing phenylalanine or tryptophan. The D gene is left open where the match is weak. Size is omitted from some rows. Given values are once, few, many or a class for expanded clones.

cdr3_length	clone_size	d_call	v_call	j_call	cdr3_aa	cdr3_nt
12	many	.	TRBV2	TRBJ1-2	CASSSEPYGYTF	TGTGCCAGCAGTTCGGAGCCCTATGGCTACACCTTC
16	few	.	TRBV24-1	TRBJ2-2	CATSDLRQRNTGELFF	TGTGCCACCAGTGATTTGCGTCAGAGGAACACCGGGGAGCTGTTTTTT
12	few	.	TRBV7-9	TRBJ2-3	CASSQAGDTQYF	TGTGCCAGCAGTCAGGCCGGGGATACGCAGTATTTT
16	.	.	TRBV7-9	TRBJ2-1	CASSLAVGTDYNEQFF	TGTGCCAGCAGCTTAGCTGTTGGGACTGACTACAATGAGCAGTTCTTC
16	few	TRBD1	TRBV2	TRBJ1-2	CASSPQGAGTNYGYTF	TGTGCCAGCAGCCCTCAGGGGGCCGGAACTAACTATGGCTACACCTTC
15	many	.	TRBV24-1	TRBJ2-7	CATSPSGTRIYEQYF	TGTGCCACCAGTCCCTCCGGGACACGGATCTACGAGCAGTACTTC
13	.	.	TRBV20-1	TRBJ1-2	CSARPIANYGYTF	TGCAGTGCTAGACCCATAGCTAACTATGGCTACACCTTC
16	.	TRBD1	TRBV15	TRBJ2-7	CATSRGRQGALSEQYF	TGTGCCACCAGCAGAGGCCGACAGGGGGCCCTCAGCGAGCAGTACTTC
16	.	.	TRBV19	TRBJ2-1	CASSIDVASSYNEQFF	TGTGCCAGTAGTATAGATGTGGCTAGCTCCTACAATGAGCAGTTCTTC
16	few	.	TRBV27	TRBJ2-3	CASSLSWRQGTDTQYF	TGTGCCAGCAGTTTATCCTGGAGGCAGGGCACAGATACGCAGTATTTT
14	many	TRBD2	TRBV27	TRBJ2-7	CASKTSEGSYEQYF	TGTGCCAGCAAAACTAGCGAGGGTTCCTACGAGCAGTACTTC
15	few	.	TRBV7-2	TRBJ2-4	CASSLGGTSKNIQYF	TGTGCCAGCAGCTTAGGTGGGACATCCAAAAACATTCAGTACTTC
17	many	.	TRBV27	TRBJ2-7	CASSSAGGRENHYEQYF	TGTGCCAGCAGTTCAGCCGGGGGGCGGGAGAACCACTACGAGCAGTACTTC
12	few	.	TRBV6-5	TRBJ2-2	CASGSVTGELFF	TGTGCCAGCGGTTCGGTGACCGGGGAGCTGTTTTTT
13	many	.	TRBV28	TRBJ2-7	CASSFGDSYEQYF	TGTGCCAGCAGTTTCGGGGACTCCTACGAGCAGTACTTC
14	many	.	TRBV30	TRBJ2-7	CAWSSGIMSSEQYF	TGTGCCTGGAGCTCCGGGATAATGAGCTCCGAGCAGTACTTC
13	many	.	TRBV18	TRBJ2-7	CASSQPGRPEQYF	TGTGCCAGCTCACAACCGGGACGGCCCGAGCAGTACTTC
14	many	TRBD2	TRBV2	TRBJ2-7	CANAGTSGSYEQYF	TGTGCCAACGCCGGGACTAGCGGGTCCTACGAGCAGTACTTC
17	.	TRBD2	TRBV7-2	TRBJ2-1	CASSLLVLAGGPGEQFF	TGTGCCAGCAGCTTGCTTGTACTAGCGGGAGGGCCGGGTGAGCAGTTCTTC
14	many	TRBD1	TRBV20-1	TRBJ2-7	CSPTTGTGIYEQYF	TGCAGTCCAACTACCGGGACAGGGATTTACGAGCAGTACTTC
16	many	.	TRBV6-5	TRBJ2-5	CASSYSFAQGYETQYF	TGTGCCAGCAGTTACTCGTTTGCTCAGGGATATGAGACCCAGTACTTC
17	few	.	TRBV24-1	TRBJ2-3	CATSDSGTWGGSDTQYF	TGTGCCACCAGTGATTCGGGCACGTGGGGGGGCTCAGATACGCAGTATTTT